This entry describes one T cell receptor (beta chain). Within the sample, other DNA sequences also encode this same CDR3. The sample belongs to a study of blood T cell repertoires in COVID-19. Measured with immunoSEQ multiplex PCR; TCRdb has only the in-frame clones, and not every one. Among 250,000 to 300,000 clones, 85% to 90% were seen once, and the ten largest hold over 3.5%. CDR3 length: 15 residues. Germline V gene lookup returns CDR1 MNHEY and CDR2 SMNVEV (reference sequence). V trimming: 3 bases; J trimming: 3 bases; junction bases outside the gene matches: 1. The chain recombines TRBV27 with TRBJ2-1; 11 nucleotides align to TRBD2. The source material was peripheral blood. This TCR was recovered from a woman aged 40-49 years with acute or convalescent COVID-19. The CDR3 bases are TGTGCCAGCAGTTTCGGGACTAGCGGCTACAATGAGCAGTTCTTC. Protein: CASSFGTSGYNEQFF.